A single sample gave rise to the 26 T cell receptor beta chains below, sequenced in a study of early T cells in non-severe SARS-CoV-2 infection. TCRdb recomputed calls from the 5' RACE reads with MiXCR, one row per CDR3 protein. Among about 52,000 distinct CDR3 sequences listed, 6% to 7% were seen once. Material for sequencing was whole blood. The receptors shown here come from an adult who was a healthcare worker with PCR-confirmed SARS-CoV-2 infection or an uninfected control (not recorded which).

This clonotype has at least ten counts. The rearrangement links TRBV5-8 to TRBJ2-3; D tentatively reads TRBD1 or TRBD2 (5 bases each). V lost 4 bases to trimming and J lost 1 base, with 13 bases between them. The CDR3 length is 15 residues. The germline gives CDR1 SGHTS, CDR2 YDEGEE. The CDR3 DNA follows: TGTGCCAGCAGCCCTGGACTGGGGCGCACAGATACGCAGTATTTT. Translating it yields CASSPGLGRTDTQYF.

This clonotype was counted many times. At one of its ends the junction is not consistent with the germline gene, which may arise from a read error. The chain is built from TRBV20-1 and TRBJ2-4; a possible D gene is TRBD1 (6 bases). The CDR3 contains 13 residues. Germline V gene data show CDR1 as DFQATT and CDR2 as SNEGSKA (reference sequence). The CDR3 nucleotides are TGCAGTGCTAGTTTAGGCAGGGGCCAAGTGTCGAACTTC. Translating it yields CSASLGRGQVSNF.

This clonotype was counted ten times or more. V is TRBV6-2 or TRBV6-3 and J is TRBJ1-2, with unresolved D. The CDR3 runs 15 residues. Looked up from germline, CDR1 is MNHEY and CDR2 is SVGEGT. Trimming removed 5 bases from V and 4 bases from J, with 17 bases in between. CDR3 amino acids: CASSPPREVSYGYTF. For the CDR3, the DNA is TGTGCCAGCAGTCCCCCCCGGGAAGTGAGCTATGGCTACACCTTC.

Many counts were recorded for this clonotype. This rearrangement joins TRBV4-3 to TRBJ2-3, with TRBD1 identical over 9 bases. The ends lost 0 bases at V and 8 bases at J; junction bases unmatched: 9. The CDR3 has 16 amino acids. CDR1 is LGHNA and CDR2 is YSLEER in the germline V gene. The CDR3 loop reads CASSQDLGQGSVTQYF. DNA for the CDR3: TGCGCCAGCAGCCAAGATTTAGGACAGGGGTCTGTTACGCAGTATTTT.

This clonotype has at least ten counts. The chain has TRBV20-1 and TRBJ2-7, with D possibly matching TRBD1 (5 bases). Between the trimmed V and J ends, which lost 1 base and 4 bases, there was a span of 8 bases. The CDR3 consists of 12 residues. The germline gives CDR1 DFQATT, CDR2 SNEGSKA (reference sequence). CDR3 sequence reads: CSARVREYEQYF. The CDR3 nucleotides read TGCAGTGCTAGAGTCAGGGAATACGAGCAGTACTTC.

The V and J genes are TRBV6-2 or TRBV6-3 and TRBJ2-4, with 7 bases identical to TRBD2. The trim removed 9 bases at V and 0 bases at J, leaving 5 bases unmatched. The CDR3 is 14 residues long. CDR1 and CDR2 from the germline V gene are MNHEY and SVGEGT. The CDR3 DNA sequence: TGTGCCAGTCTAGCGGAACTAGCCAAAAACATTCAGTACTTC. Translated: CASLAELAKNIQYF.

The V and J genes are TRBV12-3 or TRBV12-4 and TRBJ2-5; a possible D gene is TRBD2 (6 bases). CDR3 length: 14 residues. Trimming removed 5 bases at V and 6 bases at J, with 16 bases between. The CDR3 nucleotides read TGTGCCAGCAGTCCGGCCCGGGCGGGGAAGACCCAGTACTTC. It is translated as CASSPARAGKTQYF.

The table lists this clonotype with a few counts. V usage is TRBV24-1 and J usage is TRBJ2-3; the match to TRBD1 covers 9 bases. Germline assignment: CDR1 KGHDR and CDR2 SFDVKD. After removal of 4 bases from V and 9 bases from J, the junction contained 7 bases not matched to a gene. The CDR3 contains 14 residues. The CDR3 protein is CATSDTTGGWTQYF. In DNA form, the CDR3 reads TGTGCCACCAGTGACACAACAGGGGGCTGGACGCAGTATTTT.

A word on this clonotype: One base away lies a much larger clone, so this may be a sequencing read error. CDR3 bases: TGTGCCAGCAGTTCGGGGCCGACCAGAGATACGGAGTATTTT. Protein: CASSSGPTRDTEYF. This chain links TRBV6-5 with TRBJ2-3; TRBD1 or TRBD2 may be the D gene (5 bases each). This CDR3 has 14 residues. The germline CDR1 and CDR2 sequences are MNHEY and SVGAGI.

This clonotype has ten or more counts. CDR3 sequence: CASSPSGTGGLTGELFF. CDR3 bases: TGTGCCAGCAGCCCGTCCGGGACAGGGGGCTTGACCGGGGAGCTGTTTTTT. The chain uses TRBV5-4 and TRBJ2-2; the match to TRBD1 covers 12 bases. This CDR3 region has 17 residues. Looked up from germline, CDR1 is SGHNT and CDR2 is YYREEE (reference sequence). V was pared by 4 bases and J by 5 bases, with 9 bases of the junction left unmatched.

This clonotype was observed many times. The chain carries TRBV29-1 and TRBJ2-2, with 12 bases lining up with TRBD2. CDR1 is SQVTM and CDR2 is ANQGSEA in the germline V gene. V lost 1 base to trimming and J lost 5 bases; unmatched junction nucleotides: 5. The CDR3 consists of 16 residues. The CDR3 is CSVEASGRAGTGELFF. Written as DNA, the CDR3 is TGCAGCGTTGAAGCTAGCGGGAGGGCAGGTACCGGGGAGCTGTTTTTT.

In this sample, this clonotype turned up many times. At one boundary the junction diverges from the germline segment, which might be a read error. J is TRBJ2-4 and V is TRBV11-2, with D perhaps TRBD2 (6 bases). The CDR3 totals 12 residues. Germline-derived CDR1 and CDR2 are SGHAT and FQNNGV. CDR3 nucleotide sequence: TGTGCCAGCAGCTTAGATCGGGACTCCCGCAACTTC. It encodes CASSLDRDSRNF.

This clonotype came up a few times. V gene TRBV6-6 combines with J gene TRBJ2-1, with 11 bases matching TRBD1. The CDR3 covers 18 residues. The ends lost 0 bases at V and 5 bases at J; junction bases unmatched: 9. Germline CDR1 MNHNY, CDR2 SVGAGI (reference sequence). Here the CDR3 DNA reads TGTGCCAGCAGTTACTCTGGGGCGGGACAGGGGGTCCACAATGAGCAGTTCTTC. Its translation is CASSYSGAGQGVHNEQFF.

This clonotype was observed a few times. The chain combines TRBV24-1 with TRBJ2-2; the D is unclear. V was cut by 9 bases and J by 0 bases, with 16 bases left in between. The CDR3 extends over 16 amino acids. The germline V gene encodes CDR1 KGHDR and CDR2 SFDVKD. The CDR3 DNA reads TGTGCCACCCCTGGTGAGGCTACCGCGAACACCGGGGAGCTGTTTTTT. This translates into CATPGEATANTGELFF.

The V gene is TRBV7-2, the J gene TRBJ2-6, with 7 positions matching TRBD2. Germline V gives CDR1 SGHTA, CDR2 FQGNSA. The CDR3 is made up of 16 amino acids. Losses at the gene ends were 11 bases for V and 1 base for J; bases not matched to a gene: 11. The CDR3: CALLTGGGSGANVLTF. The CDR3 region has the DNA TGTGCCCTTCTTACAGGCGGGGGTTCTGGGGCCAACGTCCTGACTTTC.

At least ten counts were recorded for this clonotype. The gene calls are TRBV6-5 and TRBJ1-5; no clear D. The CDR3 has 14 amino acids. From germline, CDR1 is MNHEY and CDR2 SVGAGI. V was shortened by 6 bases and J by 1 base, with 10 bases between the two germline ends. The CDR3 DNA sequence: TGTGCCAGCAGACCCCGTGGGAGCAATCAGCCCCAGCATTTT. Its protein is CASRPRGSNQPQHF.

This clonotype was counted ten times or more. The rearrangement links TRBV20-1 to TRBJ2-7; D uncertain. The CDR3 length is 14 residues. From germline, CDR1 is DFQATT and CDR2 SNEGSKA (reference sequence). V was trimmed by 0 bases and J by 1 base, leaving 10 bases between them. The CDR3 is CSARDVAKSYEQYF. For the CDR3, the DNA is TGCAGTGCTAGAGACGTAGCAAAGTCCTACGAGCAGTACTTC.

The DNA of the CDR3 is TGTGCCAGCAGCGTAGCGGGGATGGAGACCCAGTACTTC. It codes for CASSVAGMETQYF. The rearrangement uses TRBV5-4 and TRBJ2-5; 8 bases match TRBD2. Germline CDR1 reads SGHNT; CDR2 reads YYREEE (reference sequence). V lost 4 bases and J lost 5; bases outside the gene matches: 4. There are 13 residues in the CDR3.

This clonotype was found many times. The DNA for the CDR3 is TGTGCCAGCAGTTACTCGAAGGCCAGCTTCTATGGCTACACCTTC. Amino acid sequence: CASSYSKASFYGYTF. The chain joins TRBV6-2 or TRBV6-3 to TRBJ1-2; D gene uncertain. CDR1 is MNHEY and CDR2 is SVGEGT in the germline V gene. The ends were cut back, 0 bases at V and 4 bases at J, with 12 bases in the middle. The CDR3 is 15 residues long.

This clonotype came up many times. This chain connects TRBV3-1 to TRBJ1-6; perhaps TRBD1 as D (6 bases). The V end was cut by 6 bases, the J end by 7 bases, with 10 bases between. This CDR3 is built from 13 residues. The germline V gene encodes CDR1 LGHDT and CDR2 YNNKEL (reference sequence). The CDR3 DNA reads as TGTGCCAGCAGGGCACAGGGAAATTCACCCCTCCACTTT. It yields the protein CASRAQGNSPLHF.

In its sample, this clonotype was seen a few times. The rearrangement uses TRBV7-2 and TRBJ1-2, with D unresolved. This CDR3 is 13 amino acids long. V lost 5 bases and J 2 bases, leaving 9 bases between the germline ends. CDR1 and CDR2 from the germline V gene are SGHTA and FQGNSA. The CDR3 here is CASSPDQNYGYTF. Written as DNA, the CDR3 is TGTGCCAGCAGCCCCGATCAGAACTATGGCTACACCTTC. Drawing the rest from reference TRBV7-2 and TRBJ1-2, the complete variable domain is GAGVSQSPSNKVTEKGKDVELRCDPISGHTALYWYRQSLGQGLEFLIYFQGNSAPDKSGLPSDRFSAERTGGSVSTLTIQRTQQEDSAVYLCASSPDQNYGYTFGSGTRLTVV.

The V call is TRBV30, the J call TRBJ1-5, with a possible D match to TRBD1 (5 bases). Looked up from germline, CDR1 is GTSNPN and CDR2 is SVGIG (reference sequence). The CDR3 sequence is 14 residues long. The V end lost 1 base, the J end lost 2 bases, and 9 bases lay between the germline ends. In nucleotides, the CDR3 is TGTGCCTGGAGTGGGGGAGGGGGCAATCAGCCCCAGCATTTT. Translating gives CAWSGGGGNQPQHF.

This clonotype was counted at least ten times. V and J are TRBV20-1 and TRBJ2-5, with D uncertain. The germline V gene has CDR1 DFQATT and CDR2 SNEGSKA (reference sequence). The V end lost 0 bases, the J end lost 2 bases, and 7 bases lay between the germline ends. The CDR3 contains 13 residues. The CDR3 loop is CSARDWQQETQYF. CDR3 DNA: TGCAGTGCTAGAGATTGGCAGCAAGAGACCCAGTACTTC.

This clonotype was observed a few times. CDR3 nucleotides: TGTGCCTGGAGTCGGGGGAACTCCTACAATGAGCAGTTCTTC. Amino acid sequence: CAWSRGNSYNEQFF. The chain recombines TRBV30 with TRBJ2-1; possible D gene TRBD2, 6 bases. Germline assignment: CDR1 GTSNPN and CDR2 SVGIG (reference sequence). V lost 2 bases to trimming and J lost 0 bases, with 8 bases between them. This CDR3 has 14 amino acids.

This clonotype was seen a handful of times. The CDR3 nucleotides read TGTGCCAGCAGCTTAGTGGCGGAGGGGGAGACCCAGTACTTC. It yields the protein CASSLVAEGETQYF. The V gene is TRBV7-6, the J gene TRBJ2-5, with a possible D match to TRBD2 (6 bases). Per the germline V gene, CDR1 is SGHVS and CDR2 is FNYEAQ. V lost 1 base and J lost 5, with 11 bases in between. CDR3 length: 14 residues. Using reference TRBV7-6 and TRBJ2-5 for the parts outside the CDR3, the full variable domain is GAGVSQSPRYKVTKRGQDVALRCDPISGHVSLYWYRQALGQGPEFLTYFNYEAQQDKSGLPNDRFSAERPEGSISTLTIQRTEQRDSAMYRCASSLVAEGETQYFGPGTRLLVL.

This clonotype was seen only a few times. This chain joins TRBV4-3 and TRBJ1-2, with D tentatively TRBD1 (6 bases). The CDR3 is 14 residues long. The V end lost 3 bases, the J end lost 8 bases, and 16 bases lay between the germline ends. CDR1 is LGHNA and CDR2 is YSLEER in the germline V gene. CDR3 sequence reads: CASSQYRGAYGYTF. CDR3 coding DNA: TGCGCCAGCAGCCAGTATCGGGGGGCATACGGCTACACCTTC.